Below, one TCR beta chain is given with its context. The antigen is not known. No conserved phenylalanine or tryptophan ends this CDR3, so it is likely a read error. The limits of the CDR3 on the DNA are not certain, so only TCRdb's listed CDR3 is given. The data stem from a study of Graves' ophthalmopathy and Graves' hyperthyroidism. Study background: Specimen type is peripheral blood, obtained at initial diagnosis before any treatment. Study-wide findings and caveats: Using 13 signatures, a model distinguished ophthalmopathy from stable hyperthyroidism, reaching roughly 90% sensitivity and 65% to 84% specificity.

TCR beta CDR3 amplification used RNA transcripts. HTBI primers served in a first-round RT-PCR, which a second-round multiplex PCR followed. Each CDR3 protein gets one entry after TCRdb re-called the multiplex PCR reads with MiXCR. The sample carries roughly 50,000 distinct CDR3 sequences, roughly 46% recorded once. CAS ≥3, NOSPECS ≥4, moderate-to-severe activity and duration under 3 months marked donors with ophthalmopathy. The germline V gene has CDR1 SGDLS and CDR2 YYNGEE. Ends included, the CDR3 has 9 residues. Sequenced: peripheral blood. This sequence was found in an adult woman with Graves' ophthalmopathy. This rearrangement joins TRBV9 to TRBJ2-1; the table assigns TRBD2, which was not confirmed against the DNA. CDR3 in amino acids: CASSAGLAG.